This T cell receptor (beta chain) was identified during a study of T cells in women clearing cervical HPV infection. Study-wide context: Cases were women with histologically confirmed HPV16-related CIN3 or worse, including a couple of invasive cancers. Study-wide points: Cases and controls were distinguished at AUC approximately 0.8 by richness and V genes. TRBV6-7 abundance was lower in cases than controls (approximately 0.1% versus 0.17%). CIN3+ cases had significantly higher TCR richness than controls; evenness did not differ.

Profiling relied on immunoSEQ multiplex PCR, and the TCRdb table lists in-frame clones only, not all of them. The sample table includes about 30,000 clones. Germline CDR1 reads SGHRS; CDR2 reads YFSETQ. Trimming stripped 2 bases from V and 0 bases from J, with 10 bases between. The CDR3 has 15 amino acids. On this clone: Its antigen is currently unknown. The read terminates 3 residues ahead of where the CDR3 ends, so the germline J gene completes it.

The sequence derives from a woman between 18 and 70 years old with a cervical HPV16 infection that either progressed to CIN3+ or cleared (not recorded which). The sequenced material came from blood buffy coat. The J gene is TRBJ2-3, the V gene TRBV5-1, with D uncertain. The chain's CDR3 is CASSFKGSSTDTQYF. CDR3 DNA (partial): TGCGCCAGCAGCTTTAAGGGTTCCAGCACAGATACG. The full variable domain, rest sourced from reference TRBV5-1 and TRBJ2-3, is KAGVTQTPRYLIKTRGQQVTLSCSPISGHRSVSWYQQTPGQGLQFLFEYFSETQRNKGNFPGRFSGRQFSNSRSEMNVSTLELGDSALYLCASSFKGSSTDTQYFGPGTRLTVL.